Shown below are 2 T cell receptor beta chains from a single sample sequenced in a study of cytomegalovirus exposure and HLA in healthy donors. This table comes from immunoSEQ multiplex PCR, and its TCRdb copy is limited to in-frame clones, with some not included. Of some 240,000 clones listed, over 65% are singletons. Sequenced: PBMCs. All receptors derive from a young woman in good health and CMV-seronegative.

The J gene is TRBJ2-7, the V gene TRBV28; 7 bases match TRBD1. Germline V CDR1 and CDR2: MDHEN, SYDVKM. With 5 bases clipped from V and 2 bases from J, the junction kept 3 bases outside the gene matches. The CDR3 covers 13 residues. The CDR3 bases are TGTGCCAGCAGTGAGGGGGCGGCCTACGAGCAGTACTTC. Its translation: CASSEGAAYEQYF.

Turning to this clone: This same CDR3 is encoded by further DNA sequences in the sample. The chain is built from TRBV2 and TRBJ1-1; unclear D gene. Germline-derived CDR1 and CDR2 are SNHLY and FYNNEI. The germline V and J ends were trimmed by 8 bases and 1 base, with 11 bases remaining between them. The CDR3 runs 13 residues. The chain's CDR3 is CASSAAANTEAFF. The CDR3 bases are TGTGCCAGCTCGGCGGCCGCGAACACTGAAGCTTTCTTT.